This entry lists 27 T cell receptor beta chains sequenced from one sample in a study of shared clonotypes between healthy human individuals. Sequencing used immunoSEQ multiplex PCR; TCRdb keeps in-frame clones, though not all of them. The sample has about 2.1 million clones; 80% to 95% are singletons. CD8 cells regarded as naive lacked CD45RO, were positively chosen for CCR7, and omitted terminally differentiated effector memory CD45RA+ cells. Sequencing was performed on naive CD8+ T cells from PBMCs. These receptors were collected from a man aged 18 to 29 in good health. Some clones in this sample may be carry-over from other donors' samples.

V and J are TRBV15 and TRBJ2-4, with D hard to call. V was cut by 0 bases and J by 1 base, with 16 bases left in between. The CDR3 is 18 amino acids. Germline-derived CDR1 and CDR2 are LNHNV and YYDKDF (reference sequence). The CDR3 loop reads CATSRDGEGLLAKNIQYF. The DNA for the CDR3 is TGTGCCACCAGCAGAGATGGTGAAGGGTTGCTCGCCAAAAACATTCAGTACTTC.

The rearrangement uses TRBV6-1 and TRBJ2-1, with D tentatively TRBD1 (5 bases). The CDR3 has 17 amino acids. The V gene's germline CDR1 is MNHNS and CDR2 SASEGT. V was trimmed by 0 bases and J by 0 bases, leaving 12 bases between them. The CDR3 region has the DNA TGTGCCAGCAGTGAAGCGCTTCGACAGAGCTCCTACAATGAGCAGTTCTTC. This gives the protein CASSEALRQSSYNEQFF.

This chain uses TRBV10-1 with TRBJ1-1; TRBD1 might be the D (5 bases). The CDR3 length is 15 residues. Germline V gene lookup returns CDR1 WNHNN and CDR2 SYGVQD (reference sequence). V was clipped by 1 base and J by 3 bases, with 12 bases between them. The CDR3 reads CASSELKTGYTEAFF. DNA for the CDR3: TGCGCCAGCAGTGAGTTAAAAACAGGTTACACTGAAGCTTTCTTT.

This sequence joins TRBV28 and TRBJ1-1; no firm D call. The CDR3 extends over 14 amino acids. CDR1 is MDHEN and CDR2 is SYDVKM in the germline V gene. Trimming took off 5 bases at V and 1 base at J, with 11 bases between the two ends. CDR3 residues: CASSPSRRNTEAFF. CDR3 nucleotides: TGTGCCAGCAGTCCGTCGAGGCGGAACACTGAAGCTTTCTTT.

This rearrangement joins TRBV7-9 to TRBJ2-7; 9 bases map to TRBD1. The CDR3 totals 15 residues. In germline, CDR1 is SEHNR, CDR2 FQNEAQ (reference sequence). The V segment lost 2 bases and the J segment 3 bases; nucleotides outside the gene matches: 5. The CDR3 DNA sequence: TGTGCCAGCAGCTTATCCGGGACAGGGAACTACGAGCAGTACTTC. Translated: CASSLSGTGNYEQYF.

The V call is TRBV28, the J call TRBJ2-7; no clear D. The V gene's germline CDR1 is MDHEN and CDR2 SYDVKM. V dropped 2 bases and J dropped 2 bases, with 13 bases sitting between them. This CDR3 has 15 amino acids. In DNA form, the CDR3 reads TGTGCCAGCAGTTTACGGCTAGGGATTACCTACGAGCAGTACTTC. Translated, it gives CASSLRLGITYEQYF.

The chain joins TRBV11-2 to TRBJ2-7, with D unclear. This CDR3 spans 12 amino acids. V gave up 5 bases and J gave up 7 bases, with 12 bases separating them. Germline V CDR1 and CDR2: SGHAT, FQNNGV. CDR3 DNA sequence: TGTGCCAGCAGCATTACCCCCCTGGAGCAGTACTTC. Translation: CASSITPLEQYF.

This clone was detected only once. The rearrangement links TRBV4-1 to TRBJ2-5, with 8 bases fitting TRBD1. J lost 1 base, V lost 6 bases, and 7 bases had no gene match. The CDR3 sequence is 15 residues long. In germline, CDR1 is MGHRA, CDR2 YSYEKL. The CDR3 DNA sequence: TGCGCCAGCAGGATCAGACAGGGGCCCCAAGAGACCCAGTACTTC. Amino acids: CASRIRQGPQETQYF.

Written as DNA, the CDR3 is TGTGCCACCAGCAGAGCCGACAATGAGCAGTTCTTC. Protein: CATSRADNEQFF. V gene TRBV15 combines with J gene TRBJ2-1; D remains ambiguous. CDR1 and CDR2 from the germline V gene are LNHNV and YYDKDF (reference sequence). The germline V and J ends were trimmed by 1 base and 5 bases, with 3 bases remaining between them. The CDR3 has 12 residues.

V is TRBV6-4 and J is TRBJ1-1, with unresolved D. The V gene's germline CDR1 is MRHNA and CDR2 SNTAGT. The CDR3 has 13 amino acids. V was trimmed by 1 base and J by 4 bases, leaving 7 bases between them. The CDR3 DNA follows: TGTGCCAGCAGTGACTTGGAGGGCACTGAAGCTTTCTTT. The encoded protein is CASSDLEGTEAFF.

The gene calls are TRBV7-8 and TRBJ2-7; D remains ambiguous. Germline V CDR1 and CDR2: SGHVS, FQNEAQ. Deletions cut 1 base from V and 0 bases from J, with 10 bases between. The CDR3 loop spans 15 amino acids. CDR3 nucleotide sequence: TGTGCCAGCAGCTTAGAGGGCAGACTCTCCTACGAGCAGTACTTC. Translating gives CASSLEGRLSYEQYF.

The rearrangement uses TRBV5-6 and TRBJ2-7, with D perhaps given as TRBD1 or TRBD2 (5 bases each). This CDR3 is 15 amino acids long. V was clipped by 0 bases and J by 4 bases, with 14 bases between them. Germline V lookup: CDR1 SGHDT, CDR2 YYEEEE. The CDR3 reads CASSLGGRMIYEQYF. Here the CDR3 DNA reads TGTGCCAGCAGCTTGGGGGGACGGATGATATACGAGCAGTACTTC.

The J gene is TRBJ2-7, the V gene TRBV29-1, with a weak D call TRBD2 (5 bases). CDR1 and CDR2 (germline): SQVTM, ANQGSEA. This CDR3 region has 12 residues. V gave up 6 bases and J gave up 2 bases, with 11 bases separating them. Here the CDR3 reads CSVEDWTYEQYF. CDR3 DNA sequence: TGCAGCGTCGAGGACTGGACCTACGAGCAGTACTTC.

This chain links TRBV15 with TRBJ2-5; TRBD1 aligns across 7 bases. The CDR3 has 15 residues. The V segment lost 0 bases and the J segment 5 bases; nucleotides outside the gene matches: 6. Looked up from germline, CDR1 is LNHNV and CDR2 is YYDKDF (reference sequence). The CDR3 nucleotides are TGTGCCACCAGCAGAGAAGGGGGCGTAGTGGAGACCCAGTACTTC. Translated: CATSREGGVVETQYF.

The chain employs TRBV27 and TRBJ2-5; D may correspond to TRBD1 or TRBD2 (6 bases each). Germline V gene lookup returns CDR1 MNHEY and CDR2 SMNVEV (reference sequence). The CDR3 loop spans 14 amino acids. V was pared by 6 bases and J by 2 bases, with 13 bases between. The CDR3 coding sequence is TGTGCCAGCAGGCCTGGAGGGGGGCAAGAGACCCAGTACTTC. This codes for CASRPGGGQETQYF.

The CDR3 reads CASSRRTSGNNEQFF. The CDR3 DNA reads as TGTGCCAGCAGCCGGCGGACTAGCGGAAACAATGAGCAGTTCTTC. V is TRBV7-9 and J is TRBJ2-1; TRBD2 matches at 10 bases. Germline assignment: CDR1 SEHNR and CDR2 FQNEAQ (reference sequence). CDR3 length: 15 residues. Trimming at V came to 5 bases and at J to 5 bases, leaving 6 bases not matched to a gene.

This clone was counted a few times. This rearrangement joins TRBV7-2 to TRBJ1-5, with D possibly TRBD1 on 5 matching bases. CDR3 length: 13 amino acids. V lost 2 bases and J 5 bases, leaving 7 bases between the germline ends. The germline V gene has CDR1 SGHTA and CDR2 FQGNSA. The CDR3 protein is CASSLWGDQPQHF. In DNA form, the CDR3 reads TGTGCCAGCAGCTTATGGGGCGATCAGCCCCAGCATTTT.

The chain combines TRBV28 with TRBJ2-7, with a possible D match to TRBD1 (5 bases). Trimming left V 3 bases short and J 2 bases short, with 8 bases between. The V gene's germline CDR1 is MDHEN and CDR2 SYDVKM. The CDR3 loop spans 13 amino acids. The CDR3 loop is CASSFVRAYEQYF. The CDR3 DNA sequence: TGTGCCAGCAGTTTCGTCAGGGCCTACGAGCAGTACTTC. The full variable domain, completed using reference TRBV28 and TRBJ2-7, is DVKVTQSSRYLVKRTGEKVFLECVQDMDHENMFWYRQDPGLGLRLIYFSYDVKMKEKGDIPEGYSVSREKKERFSLILESASTNQTSMYLCASSFVRAYEQYFGPGTRLTVT.

The genes are TRBV7-9 and TRBJ2-1; the match to TRBD1 covers 11 bases. Germline-derived CDR1 and CDR2 are SEHNR and FQNEAQ (reference sequence). V lost 4 bases, J lost 8 bases, and 7 bases stayed unmatched. CDR3 length equals 15 residues. The CDR3 nucleotides are TGTGCCAGCAGCTATCCGGACAGGGGGCTCTATGAGCAGTTCTTC. This translates into CASSYPDRGLYEQFF.

V is TRBV6-1 and J is TRBJ1-5; D gene unclear. Trimming pared 2 bases from V and 1 base from J, leaving 12 bases between. Germline V CDR1 and CDR2: MNHNS, SASEGT. The CDR3 loop spans 16 amino acids. In DNA, the CDR3 is TGTGCCAGCAGTGAATTCGGGAGTATAAGCAATCAGCCCCAGCATTTT. Translated: CASSEFGSISNQPQHF.

With respect to this clone: The junction departs from germline at one end; a sequencing error may be responsible. The sample contains more than one DNA sequence encoding this CDR3. The rearrangement uses TRBV6-6 and TRBJ2-7; D is ambiguous. The V gene's germline CDR1 is MNHNY and CDR2 SVGAGI (reference sequence). This CDR3 is 16 amino acids long. CDR3 coding DNA: TGTGCCAGCAGTCAAGATGAGACTGCCACCCCCTACGAGCAGTATTTC. It translates to CASSQDETATPYEQYF.

The rearrangement joins TRBV27 to TRBJ2-1, with D perhaps matching TRBD1 or TRBD2 (5 bases each). Germline CDR1 is MNHEY and CDR2 is SMNVEV (reference sequence). The CDR3 consists of 17 residues. V was shortened by 6 bases and J by 3 bases, with 21 bases between the two germline ends. The CDR3 sequence: CASSLGQGEGIYNEQFF. The CDR3 nucleotides read TGTGCCAGCAGCCTCGGGCAGGGAGAGGGAATCTACAATGAGCAGTTCTTC.

The chain employs TRBV28 and TRBJ2-5, with 10 bases identical to TRBD1. The CDR3 sequence is 14 residues long. The V and J ends lost 8 bases and 5 bases, in that order; junction bases with no gene match: 8. Per the germline V gene, CDR1 is MDHEN and CDR2 is SYDVKM. The CDR3, as DNA: TGTGCCAGCCTAGAGACAGGGGGCGCGGAGACCCAGTACTTC. Translated: CASLETGGAETQYF.

The chain couples TRBV9 to TRBJ2-2; 9 bases are shared with TRBD1. The CDR3 sequence is 15 residues long. V lost 0 bases and J lost 8; bases outside the gene matches: 5. Germline V lookup: CDR1 SGDLS, CDR2 YYNGEE. The DNA for the CDR3 is TGTGCCAGCAGCGTAGGGGACAGGGTAGTTGGGGAGCTGTTTTTT. Protein sequence: CASSVGDRVVGELFF. The full variable domain, completed using reference TRBV9 and TRBJ2-2, is DSGVTQTPKHLITATGQRVTLRCSPRSGDLSVYWYQQSLDQGLQFLIQYYNGEERAKGNILERFSAQQFPDLHSELNLSSLELGDSALYFCASSVGDRVVGELFFGEGSRLTVL.

The chain has TRBV7-9 and TRBJ2-5, with a weak D call TRBD1 (6 bases). The V gene lost 2 bases and the J gene lost 2 bases, with 12 bases spanning the gap. Germline lookup yields CDR1 SEHNR and CDR2 FQNEAQ (reference sequence). CDR3 length: 15 amino acids. The CDR3 DNA is TGTGCCAGCAGCTTACGCCGGGGACAACAAGAGACCCAGTACTTC. Translating it yields CASSLRRGQQETQYF.

The chain is built from TRBV28 and TRBJ1-2; 7 bases match TRBD1. CDR1 MDHEN and CDR2 SYDVKM come from the germline V gene. The CDR3 has 14 residues. V was pared by 6 bases and J by 4 bases, with 8 bases of the junction left unmatched. CDR3 loop: CASRKTGMLYGYTF. The CDR3 region has the DNA TGTGCCAGCAGAAAGACAGGGATGCTCTATGGCTACACCTTC.

The chain is built from TRBV7-9 and TRBJ2-1; 11 bases fit TRBD2. CDR1 and CDR2 from the germline V gene are SEHNR and FQNEAQ (reference sequence). CDR3 size: 17 residues. The junction had 10 bases not matched to a gene; V was cut back by 5 bases and J by 4 bases. CDR3 protein: CASSTATSGSSYNEQFF. The DNA of the CDR3 is TGTGCCAGCAGCACAGCCACTAGCGGGAGCTCTTACAATGAGCAGTTCTTC.